This TCR beta chain was retrieved from a study of blood T cell repertoires in COVID-19. Whole-study context: Material from acute and convalescent COVID-19 was sourced from the United States, Italy and Spain.

Germline V lookup: CDR1 SNHLY, CDR2 FYNNEI. Between the trimmed V and J ends, which lost 0 bases and 3 bases, there was a span of 8 bases. The CDR3 sequence is 14 residues long. Original handling: Estimated nucleated cell counts came from reference gene primer amplification. Using immunoSEQ multiplex PCR, the repertoire was profiled, and TCRdb retains in-frame clones only, with some absent. The V and J calls and clone size are taken from that table; D and trimming were inferred from the DNA. This table holds some 14,000 clones, about 88% found once. The material sequenced was peripheral blood. The TCR originated in a human donor in a cohort sampled during active COVID-19. The chain carries TRBV2 and TRBJ2-5; D not resolved. The CDR3 here is CASSEALREETQYF. DNA for the CDR3: TGTGCCAGCAGTGAAGCGCTTCGAGAAGAGACCCAGTACTTC.